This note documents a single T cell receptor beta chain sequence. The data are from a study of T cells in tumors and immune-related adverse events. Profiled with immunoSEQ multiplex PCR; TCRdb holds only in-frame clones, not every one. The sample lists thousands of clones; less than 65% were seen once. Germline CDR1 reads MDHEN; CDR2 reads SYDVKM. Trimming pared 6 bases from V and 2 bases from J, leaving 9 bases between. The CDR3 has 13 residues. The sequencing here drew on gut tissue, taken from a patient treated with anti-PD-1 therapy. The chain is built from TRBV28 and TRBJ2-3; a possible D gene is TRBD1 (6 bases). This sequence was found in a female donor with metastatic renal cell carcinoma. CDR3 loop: CASRNRATDTQYF. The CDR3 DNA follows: TGTGCCAGCAGGAACAGGGCCACAGATACGCAGTATTTT.